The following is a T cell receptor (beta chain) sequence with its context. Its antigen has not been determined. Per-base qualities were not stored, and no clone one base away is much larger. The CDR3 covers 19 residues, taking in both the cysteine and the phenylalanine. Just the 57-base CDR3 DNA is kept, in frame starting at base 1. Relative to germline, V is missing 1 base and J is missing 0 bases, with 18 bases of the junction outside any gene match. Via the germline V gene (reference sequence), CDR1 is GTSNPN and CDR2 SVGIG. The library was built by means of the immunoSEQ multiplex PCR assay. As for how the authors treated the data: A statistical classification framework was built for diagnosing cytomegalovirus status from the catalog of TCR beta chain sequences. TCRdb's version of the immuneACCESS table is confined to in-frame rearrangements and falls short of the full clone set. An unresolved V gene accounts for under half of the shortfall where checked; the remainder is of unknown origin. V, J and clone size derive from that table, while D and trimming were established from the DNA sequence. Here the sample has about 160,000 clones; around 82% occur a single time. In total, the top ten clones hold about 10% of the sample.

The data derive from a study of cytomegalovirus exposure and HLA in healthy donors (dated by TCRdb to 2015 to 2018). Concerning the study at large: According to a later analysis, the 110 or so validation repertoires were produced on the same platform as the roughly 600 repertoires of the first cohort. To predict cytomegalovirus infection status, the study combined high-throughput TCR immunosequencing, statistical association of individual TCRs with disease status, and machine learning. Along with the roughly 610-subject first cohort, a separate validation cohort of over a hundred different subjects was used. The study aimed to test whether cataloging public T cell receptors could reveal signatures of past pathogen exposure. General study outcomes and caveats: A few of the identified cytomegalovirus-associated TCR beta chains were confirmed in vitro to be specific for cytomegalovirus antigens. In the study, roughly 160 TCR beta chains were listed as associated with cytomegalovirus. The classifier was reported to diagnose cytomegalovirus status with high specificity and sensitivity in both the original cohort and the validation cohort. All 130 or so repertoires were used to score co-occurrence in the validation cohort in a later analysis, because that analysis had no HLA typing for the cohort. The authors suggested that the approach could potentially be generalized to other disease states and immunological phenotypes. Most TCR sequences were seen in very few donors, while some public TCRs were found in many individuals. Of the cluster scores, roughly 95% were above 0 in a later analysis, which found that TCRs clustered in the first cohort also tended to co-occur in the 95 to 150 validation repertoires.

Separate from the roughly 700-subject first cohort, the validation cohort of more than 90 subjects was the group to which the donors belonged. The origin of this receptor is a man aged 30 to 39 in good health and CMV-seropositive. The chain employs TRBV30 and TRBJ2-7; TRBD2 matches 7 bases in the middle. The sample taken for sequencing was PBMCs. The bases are TGTGCCTGGAGTGCAATCCGGGACTACAGAATTAGGAGCTCCTACGAGCAGTACTTC. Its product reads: CAWSAIRDYRIRSSYEQYF. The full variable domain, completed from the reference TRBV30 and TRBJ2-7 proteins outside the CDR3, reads SQTIHQWPATLVQPVGSPLSLECTVEGTSNPNLYWYRQAAGRGLQLLFYSVGIGQISSEVPQNLSASRPQDRQFILSSKKLLLSDSGFYLCAWSAIRDYRIRSSYEQYFGPGTRLTVT.